Each of the 31 T cell receptor beta chains below was sequenced from the same sample in a study of response to subunit inactivated influenza vaccine. TCRdb fed the RT-PCR reads into MiXCR, producing one record per CDR3 protein. The sample lists 560,000 or so distinct CDR3 sequences, less than 10% seen once, with approximately 12% in the top ten. Sample: PBMCs from blood, taken around 25 months after vaccination. The origin of the receptors is a man aged 45 to 75 who received an inactivated influenza vaccine.

V is TRBV11-2 and J is TRBJ2-1; TRBD2 might be the D (6 bases). Trimming took off 5 bases at V and 1 base at J, with 12 bases between the two ends. Germline V CDR1 and CDR2: SGHAT, FQNNGV. The CDR3 has 15 residues. The CDR3 sequence is CASSPRRGSYNEQFF. The CDR3 DNA sequence: TGTGCCAGCAGCCCTCGGCGGGGTTCCTACAATGAGCAGTTCTTC.

This clonotype was found a few times. The V gene is TRBV25-1, the J gene TRBJ1-1; D is perhaps TRBD1 (5 bases). With 7 bases removed from V and 0 bases from J, the gap between germline ends came to 12 bases. Per germline, CDR1 MGHDK and CDR2 SYGVNS. The CDR3 spans 14 residues. This chain's CDR3 is CASKRAGMNTEAFF. The DNA of the CDR3 is TGTGCCAGCAAACGTGCAGGGATGAACACTGAAGCTTTCTTT.

This clonotype was recorded at least ten times. V usage is TRBV5-5 and J usage is TRBJ2-3; D not resolved. The CDR3 sequence is 15 residues long. Trimming shortened V by 4 bases and J by 5 bases, and 17 bases separated the two germline ends. Germline assignment: CDR1 SGHKS and CDR2 YYEKEE (reference sequence). CDR3 sequence (DNA): TGTGCCAGCAGCCTAGACCGCCCCGTCGGAGATACGCAGTATTTT. Translating gives CASSLDRPVGDTQYF.

Comments on this clonotype: The junction and the germline gene differ at one end; a read error may be behind it. CDR3 protein: CASSYPSGRPSHTYEQHF. CDR3 nucleotide sequence: TGTGCCAGCAGTTATCCTAGCGGGAGGCCATCCCATACCTACGAGCAGCACTTC. The chain joins TRBV6-2 or TRBV6-3 to TRBJ2-7, with 11 nucleotides matching TRBD2. The CDR3 is 18 residues long. Germline assignment: CDR1 MNHEY and CDR2 SVGEGT.

This clonotype was counted a few times. The chain links TRBV13 to TRBJ2-7, with D possibly being TRBD2 (5 bases). Germline V gives CDR1 PRHDT, CDR2 FYEKMQ (reference sequence). The CDR3 is 17 amino acids. V lost 0 bases to trimming and J lost 2 bases, with 17 bases between them. CDR3 region: CASSLGGRAGTAYEQYF. CDR3 nucleotide sequence: TGTGCCAGCAGCTTAGGCGGCCGGGCGGGCACTGCCTACGAGCAGTACTTC.

The sample holds one count of this clonotype. This chain uses TRBV30 with TRBJ1-6; tentative D call: TRBD1 (6 bases). Germline CDR1 is GTSNPN and CDR2 is SVGIG (reference sequence). The CDR3 contains 15 residues. With 5 bases removed from V and 4 bases from J, the gap between germline ends came to 15 bases. As DNA, the CDR3 is TGTGCCTGGGACCCCGGACAGAGGTATAATTCACCCCTCCACTTT. As protein: CAWDPGQRYNSPLHF.

The sample holds many counts of this clonotype. The chain carries TRBV27 and TRBJ2-2; D might be TRBD1 (5 bases). V dropped 5 bases and J dropped 6 bases, with 7 bases sitting between them. The CDR3 runs to 12 residues. Germline V gene sequence: CDR1 MNHEY, CDR2 SMNVEV (reference sequence). The CDR3 sequence: CASSRGPGELFF. DNA for the CDR3: TGTGCCAGCAGTAGGGGCCCCGGGGAGCTGTTTTTT.

This clonotype turned up a few times. The chain joins TRBV20-1 to TRBJ1-5, with D possibly TRBD1 on 5 matching bases. With 6 bases removed from V and 0 bases from J, the gap between germline ends came to 15 bases. The CDR3 runs 15 residues. From germline, CDR1 is DFQATT and CDR2 SNEGSKA (reference sequence). The CDR3 is CSAQETGASNQPQHF. CDR3 nucleotide sequence: TGCAGTGCCCAAGAGACCGGGGCTAGCAATCAGCCCCAGCATTTT.

The chain employs TRBV4-2 and TRBJ1-2, with TRBD1 matching 7 bases. V dropped 1 base and J dropped 2; count of bases not matched to a gene: 7. Per the germline V gene, CDR1 is LGHNA and CDR2 is YNFKEQ. The CDR3 has 16 residues. This CDR3 is CASSQAPPGGNYGYTF. CDR3 nucleotide sequence: TGTGCCAGCAGCCAAGCTCCCCCAGGGGGGAACTATGGCTACACCTTC.

This clonotype has just a few counts. This CDR3 reads CASKSGTYFSGANVLTF. The DNA for the CDR3 is TGTGCCAGCAAATCTGGGACTTACTTCTCTGGGGCCAACGTCCTGACTTTC. This chain connects TRBV5-8 to TRBJ2-6, with a tentative D call TRBD2 (6 bases). The germline V and J ends were trimmed by 6 bases and 0 bases, with 16 bases remaining between them. The CDR3 spans 17 residues. CDR1 and CDR2 (germline): SGHTS, YDEGEE.

This chain links TRBV5-1 with TRBJ2-3; 10 bases are a match to TRBD2. Germline V gene lookup returns CDR1 SGHRS and CDR2 YFSETQ. CDR3 length equals 17 residues. The V gene end was trimmed by 4 bases and the J gene end by 1 base; junction bases not matched to a gene: 9. The CDR3 here is CASSAEGTSARTDTQYF. The CDR3 DNA reads as TGCGCCAGCAGCGCGGAGGGGACTAGCGCTCGCACAGATACGCAGTATTTT.

V gene TRBV12-3 or TRBV12-4 combines with J gene TRBJ1-1, with D hard to call. V dropped 3 bases and J dropped 5 bases, with 16 bases sitting between them. CDR3 length equals 15 residues. CDR3 nucleotides: TGTGCCAGCAGTTTTTTCAACCGGGTTGGTACTGAAGCTTTCTTT. Translated: CASSFFNRVGTEAFF.

V is TRBV28 and J is TRBJ2-2; 8 bases line up with TRBD1. The length of the CDR3 is 16 residues. The V gene end was trimmed by 2 bases and the J gene end by 5 bases; junction bases not matched to a gene: 7. Germline V lookup: CDR1 MDHEN, CDR2 SYDVKM. The CDR3 DNA follows: TGTGCCAGCAGTTTAAGGGAACAGGGGGTAACCGGGGAGCTGTTTTTT. This encodes CASSLREQGVTGELFF.

This clonotype was recorded many times. V gene TRBV5-1 combines with J gene TRBJ1-2, with a possible D match to TRBD1 (5 bases). In germline, CDR1 is SGHRS, CDR2 YFSETQ. The CDR3 is made up of 14 amino acids. Trimming took off 4 bases at V and 4 bases at J, with 14 bases between the two ends. The CDR3 DNA reads as TGCGCCAGCAGCCCCGAGGTGGGGGGCTATGGCTACACCTTC. Protein sequence: CASSPEVGGYGYTF.

This clonotype was picked up many times. This chain joins TRBV20-1 and TRBJ2-1; D gene ambiguous. The V gene lost 2 bases and the J gene lost 4 bases, with 18 bases spanning the gap. Germline V CDR1 and CDR2: DFQATT, SNEGSKA (reference sequence). This CDR3 comprises 16 residues. The CDR3 here is CSARPIGRYRYNEQFF. The CDR3 nucleotides are TGCAGTGCTAGACCAATCGGACGTTATAGGTACAATGAGCAGTTCTTC.

This clonotype was seen only a few times. The chain is built from TRBV18 and TRBJ1-2, with 8 nucleotides matching TRBD1. This CDR3 is built from 14 residues. V lost 5 bases and J lost 3; bases outside the gene matches: 5. The germline gives CDR1 KGHSH, CDR2 LQKENI. The CDR3 loop is CASSKGTGDYGYTF. CDR3 nucleotide sequence: TGTGCCAGCTCAAAAGGGACAGGTGACTATGGCTACACCTTC. The whole variable domain, remainder taken from reference TRBV18 and TRBJ1-2, is NAGVMQNPRHLVRRRGQEARLRCSPMKGHSHVYWYRQLPEEGLKFMVYLQKENIIDESGMPKERFSAEFPKEGPSILRIQQVVRGDSAAYFCASSKGTGDYGYTFGSGTRLTVV.

This clonotype has at least ten counts. V is TRBV20-1 and J is TRBJ2-7, with 10 nucleotides matching TRBD2. The germline gives CDR1 DFQATT, CDR2 SNEGSKA (reference sequence). V dropped 0 bases and J dropped 2; count of bases not matched to a gene: 4. The CDR3 extends over 15 amino acids. This CDR3 reads CSARDFTSGAYEQYF. CDR3 bases: TGCAGTGCTAGAGATTTTACTAGCGGGGCCTACGAGCAGTACTTC.

This clonotype appeared many times. V usage is TRBV5-5 and J usage is TRBJ1-1, with TRBD1 as a possible D gene (5 bases). The CDR3 has 15 residues. Between the trimmed V and J ends, which lost 3 bases and 0 bases, there was a span of 12 bases. Germline CDR1 SGHKS, CDR2 YYEKEE (reference sequence). The CDR3 DNA reads as TGTGCCAGCAGCTGGGGCGAAACAATGAACACTGAAGCTTTCTTT. Translation gives CASSWGETMNTEAFF.

This clonotype was seen repeatedly, ten times or more. CDR3 sequence: CSARAGSSERETQYF. The CDR3 DNA is TGCAGTGCTCGGGCCGGGAGTTCCGAGAGGGAGACCCAGTACTTC. This chain uses TRBV20-1 with TRBJ2-5, with D possibly TRBD2 on 6 matching bases. The CDR3 covers 15 residues. Per the germline V gene, CDR1 is DFQATT and CDR2 is SNEGSKA (reference sequence). V was trimmed by 5 bases and J by 5 bases, leaving 21 bases between them.

This sequence joins TRBV29-1 and TRBJ2-3; 11 bases fit TRBD1. J lost 3 bases, V lost 5 bases, and 4 bases had no gene match. The CDR3 consists of 14 residues. Germline-derived CDR1 and CDR2 are SQVTM and ANQGSEA. The CDR3 nucleotides are TGCAGCGTTTCCGGGACAGGGGGGACAGATACGCAGTATTTT. Residues: CSVSGTGGTDTQYF.

The chain couples TRBV7-2 to TRBJ2-2; D unclear. The CDR3 length is 13 residues. The germline V gene encodes CDR1 SGHTA and CDR2 FQGNSA. The V end was cut by 3 bases, the J end by 5 bases, with 7 bases between. The CDR3 region is CASSFVTTGELFF. The CDR3 DNA reads TGTGCCAGCAGCTTTGTAACTACCGGGGAGCTGTTTTTT.

The chain has TRBV21-1 and TRBJ1-5. TRBV21-1 is a recognized pseudogene. This CDR3 is 16 amino acids long. CDR3 protein: CASSKGHNLVNQPQHF. The CDR3 nucleotides read TGTGCCAGCAGCAAAGGCCATAACCTGGTTAATCAGCCCCAGCATTTT.

This clonotype was seen a few times. This chain links TRBV20-1 with TRBJ2-1; TRBD2 is a possible D gene (6 bases). Deletions cut 2 bases from V and 5 bases from J, with 16 bases between. Germline-derived CDR1 and CDR2 are DFQATT and SNEGSKA (reference sequence). The CDR3 is 15 amino acids. CDR3 sequence (DNA): TGCAGTGCTAGACTAAACCGGGACTTTAACAATGAGCAGTTCTTC. Its translation is CSARLNRDFNNEQFF.

The chain has TRBV29-1 and TRBJ2-1; 11 bases fit TRBD2. This CDR3 comprises 16 residues. Unmatched junction bases numbered 12, after V lost 2 bases and J lost 9 bases. The germline V gene has CDR1 SQVTM and CDR2 ANQGSEA. The CDR3 DNA follows: TGCAGCGTTGAAAGTCGATTAGCGGGAGGGCCCGGTGAGCAGTTCTTC. This encodes CSVESRLAGGPGEQFF.

The chain couples TRBV4-1 to TRBJ1-5; possibly TRBD1 for D (6 bases). Per the germline V gene, CDR1 is MGHRA and CDR2 is YSYEKL. The germline V and J ends were trimmed by 4 bases and 2 bases, with 15 bases remaining between them. This CDR3 has 16 residues. This chain's CDR3 is CASSPWTVVGNQPQHF. CDR3 nucleotide sequence: TGCGCCAGCAGCCCATGGACAGTGGTTGGCAATCAGCCCCAGCATTTT.

In its sample, this clonotype was seen many times. The rearrangement uses TRBV10-3 and TRBJ2-7, with D possibly TRBD1 on 6 matching bases. This CDR3 has 14 residues. Germline CDR1 and CDR2: ENHRY and SYGVKD. The V end lost 0 bases, the J end lost 5 bases, and 11 bases lay between the germline ends. CDR3 DNA sequence: TGTGCCATCAGTGAGTCGGACAGTGACCACGAGCAGTACTTC. Translating it yields CAISESDSDHEQYF.

The V call is TRBV11-2, the J call TRBJ2-5, with D tentatively TRBD2 (5 bases). The CDR3 runs 15 residues. The germline CDR1 and CDR2 sequences are SGHAT and FQNNGV. The V gene lost 6 bases and the J gene lost 2 bases, with 16 bases spanning the gap. Written as DNA, the CDR3 is TGTGCCAGCAGTCGTGACTTCGGGATGCAAGAGACCCAGTACTTC. Amino acid sequence: CASSRDFGMQETQYF.

There are many counts of this clonotype. The genes are TRBV21-1 and TRBJ2-7; the D call of TRBD1 is as the table states it, not checked on the DNA. TRBV21-1 is deemed a pseudogene. The CDR3 runs 14 residues. CDR3 sequence: CASSKGQGAGEQYF. CDR3 coding DNA: TGTGCCAGCAGCAAAGGACAGGGGGCAGGAGAGCAGTACTTC.

This clonotype has just a few counts. The chain uses TRBV11-2 and TRBJ1-6, with D uncertain. The CDR3 spans 13 residues. Germline V gene data show CDR1 as SGHAT and CDR2 as FQNNGV. V was cut by 0 bases and J by 11 bases, with 8 bases left in between. This CDR3 is CASSLDLTTPLHF. CDR3 in DNA: TGTGCCAGCAGCTTAGATCTGACTACACCCCTCCACTTT.

The V call is TRBV28, the J call TRBJ2-3; D uncertain. This CDR3 has 11 amino acids. Between the trimmed V and J ends, which lost 5 bases and 7 bases, there was a span of 7 bases. Germline loops: CDR1 MDHEN, CDR2 SYDVKM. CDR3 in DNA: TGTGCCAGCAGTGTTAAGTATACGCAGTATTTT. It translates to CASSVKYTQYF.

This clonotype was detected only a few times. The J gene is TRBJ2-2, the V gene TRBV11-3; D gene uncertain. There are 15 residues in the CDR3. Germline loops: CDR1 SGHNT, CDR2 YENEEA. V was pared by 3 bases and J by 5 bases, with 13 bases between. CDR3 nucleotides: TGTGCCAGCAGCTTGGAGAGGCTGGGGACCGGGGAGCTGTTTTTT. This gives the protein CASSLERLGTGELFF.